This TCR beta chain was retrieved from a study of blood T cell repertoires in COVID-19. The wider study: Specimens from acute and convalescent COVID-19 originated in the United States, Italy and Spain.

CDR1 and CDR2 from the germline V gene are LNHDA and SQIVND (reference sequence). This CDR3 has 13 residues. V was cut by 4 bases and J by 3 bases, with 7 bases left in between. Original data processing: Cell counts per sample came from amplifying reference gene primers. Using immunoSEQ multiplex PCR, the repertoire was profiled, and TCRdb retains in-frame clones only, with some absent. Clone size and V and J calls were adopted from that table, with D and trimming inferred from the DNA. The sample records a few hundred thousand clones, approximately 84% being singletons. The sequence derives from a woman aged 25 to 39 who had recovered from COVID-19. V gene TRBV19 combines with J gene TRBJ1-5; D gene unclear. The sample was PBMCs or T cells enriched from blood (not recorded which). The CDR3, as DNA: TGTGCCAGTAGTACCGGGGTCAATCAGCCCCAGCATTTT. Its translation: CASSTGVNQPQHF.